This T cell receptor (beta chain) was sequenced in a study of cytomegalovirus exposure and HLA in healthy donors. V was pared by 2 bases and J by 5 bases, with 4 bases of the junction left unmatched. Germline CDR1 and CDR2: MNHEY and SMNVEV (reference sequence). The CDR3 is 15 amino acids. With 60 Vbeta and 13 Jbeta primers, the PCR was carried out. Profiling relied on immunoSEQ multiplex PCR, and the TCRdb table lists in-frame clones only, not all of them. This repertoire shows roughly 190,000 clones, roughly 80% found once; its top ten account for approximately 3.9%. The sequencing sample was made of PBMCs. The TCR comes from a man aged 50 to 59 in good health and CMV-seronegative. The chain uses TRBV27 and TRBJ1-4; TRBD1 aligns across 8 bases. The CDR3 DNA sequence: TGTGCCAGCAGTTTAATGACAGGGGTCAATGAAAAACTGTTTTTT. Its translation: CASSLMTGVNEKLFF.